Shown below are 13 T cell receptor beta chains from a single sample sequenced in a study of blood T cell repertoires in COVID-19. Clones were sequenced by immunoSEQ multiplex PCR, and TCRdb holds only the in-frame ones, with some missing. The sample contains under 550,000 clones, approximately 90% of which appear only once. Sequencing was performed on peripheral blood. These receptor sequences come from a man younger than 30 with COVID-19, enrolled during active disease.

The J gene is TRBJ2-3, the V gene TRBV19, with 13 bases aligning to TRBD2. V trimming: 6 bases; J trimming: 6 bases; junction bases outside the gene matches: 6. In germline, CDR1 is LNHDA, CDR2 SQIVND (reference sequence). CDR3 length: 15 amino acids. This CDR3 is CASRETSGGRDTQYF. In DNA, the CDR3 is TGTGCCAGTAGGGAGACTAGCGGGGGGAGGGATACGCAGTATTTT.

This clone came up a few times. The chain uses TRBV5-1 and TRBJ2-7, with 7 bases identical to TRBD1. Losses at the gene ends were 3 bases for V and 6 bases for J; bases not matched to a gene: 12. This CDR3 is built from 15 residues. Germline values: CDR1 SGHRS, CDR2 YFSETQ. In nucleotides, the CDR3 is TGCGCCAGCAGCTCGCGACAGGGACCCAGTTCCGAGCAGTACTTC. This codes for CASSSRQGPSSEQYF.

The rearrangement links TRBV4-1 to TRBJ2-5; weak D call: TRBD1 (6 bases). Germline values: CDR1 MGHRA, CDR2 YSYEKL. The CDR3 spans 15 residues. The germline V and J ends were trimmed by 1 base and 2 bases, with 11 bases remaining between them. CDR3 nucleotide sequence: TGCGCCAGCAGCCAAGGTCCGGGGACACAAGAGACCCAGTACTTC. It translates to CASSQGPGTQETQYF.

This clone was found once. J is TRBJ2-7 and V is TRBV7-2; possibly TRBD2 for D (5 bases). V shed 4 bases and J shed 4 bases, with 17 bases lying between them. The germline V gene has CDR1 SGHTA and CDR2 FQGNSA. The CDR3 totals 15 residues. CDR3 loop: CASSSQVGGRYEQYF. The CDR3 region has the DNA TGTGCCAGCAGCTCCCAGGTTGGCGGGCGTTACGAGCAGTACTTC.

The V call is TRBV7-9, the J call TRBJ2-7; TRBD2 is a possible D gene (6 bases). Germline lookup yields CDR1 SEHNR and CDR2 FQNEAQ (reference sequence). There are 12 residues in the CDR3. V lost 5 bases, J lost 3 bases, and 8 bases lay in between. CDR3 in amino acids: CASSRDFYEQYF. The DNA for the CDR3 is TGTGCCAGCAGCCGGGACTTCTACGAGCAGTACTTC.

The V and J genes are TRBV5-4 and TRBJ2-7; no reliable D call. Trimming cost V 9 bases and J 5 bases, with 18 bases left between them. The CDR3 has 13 residues. The germline CDR1 and CDR2 sequences are SGHNT and YYREEE (reference sequence). CDR3 protein: CATALPSRDEQYF. CDR3 bases: TGTGCCACAGCGCTCCCCAGTCGGGACGAGCAGTACTTC.

The chain carries TRBV19 and TRBJ2-3; a possible D gene is TRBD1 (6 bases). This CDR3 has 14 amino acids. With 10 bases removed from V and 2 bases from J, the gap between germline ends came to 16 bases. Germline loops: CDR1 LNHDA, CDR2 SQIVND (reference sequence). DNA for the CDR3: TGTGCCACGCAATCATGGACAGACACAGATACGCAGTATTTT. This gives the protein CATQSWTDTDTQYF. Filled out from reference TRBV19 and TRBJ2-3, the complete variable domain reads DGGITQSPKYLFRKEGQNVTLSCEQNLNHDAMYWYRQDPGQGLRLIYYSQIVNDFQKGDIAEGYSVSREKKESFPLTVTSAQKNPTAFYLCATQSWTDTDTQYFGPGTRLTVL.

The DNA of the CDR3 is TGTGCCAGTAGTCCAGGGCCCGGGACTTTGAACACCGGGGAGCTGTTTTTT. Translated: CASSPGPGTLNTGELFF. The chain uses TRBV19 and TRBJ2-2; tentatively, D is TRBD2 (6 bases). CDR1 and CDR2 (germline): LNHDA, SQIVND (reference sequence). V lost 5 bases, J lost 1 base, and 17 bases lay in between. This CDR3 contains 17 residues.

This chain uses TRBV3-1 (or the pseudogene TRBV3-2) with TRBJ2-1, with 12 bases matching TRBD2. This CDR3 is built from 17 residues. V lost 0 bases and J lost 9; bases outside the gene matches: 9. From germline, CDR1 is LGHDT and CDR2 YNNKEL (reference sequence). This CDR3 is CASSQDRLAGAFGEQFF. The CDR3 bases are TGTGCCAGCAGCCAAGATCGACTAGCGGGAGCTTTCGGTGAGCAGTTCTTC.

The count of this clone is one. V usage is TRBV2 and J usage is TRBJ2-5; TRBD2 might be the D (7 bases). CDR3 size: 11 residues. CDR1 is SNHLY and CDR2 is FYNNEI in the germline V gene. V lost 11 bases to trimming and J lost 3 bases, with 10 bases between them. The CDR3 DNA is TGTGCCGGAGGGGGGGAAGAGACCCAGTACTTC. This encodes CAGGGEETQYF. The variable domain in full, with the rest retrieved from reference TRBV2 and TRBJ2-5, is EPEVTQTPSHQVTQMGQEVILRCVPISNHLYFYWYRQILGQKVEFLVSFYNNEISEKSEIFDDQFSVERPDGSNFTLKIRSTKLEDSAMYFCAGGGEETQYFGPGTRLLVL.

This clone showed up just once. Here the CDR3 reads CASSLLQGSYNSPLHF. CDR3 bases: TGTGCCAGCAGCCTCCTGCAGGGTTCCTATAATTCACCCCTCCACTTT. This sequence joins TRBV3-1 (or the pseudogene TRBV3-2) and TRBJ1-6, with D possibly being TRBD1 (5 bases). The V and J ends lost 4 bases and 1 base respectively, with 11 bases between them. The germline gives CDR1 LGHDT, CDR2 YNNKEL (reference sequence). This CDR3 has 16 residues.

About this clone: Within the sample, other DNA sequences also encode this same CDR3. The rearrangement joins TRBV19 to TRBJ1-5, with TRBD1 matching 7 bases. The J segment lost 1 base and the V segment lost 4 bases, leaving 4 bases of the junction unmatched. Germline V gives CDR1 LNHDA, CDR2 SQIVND (reference sequence). The CDR3 covers 15 residues. The CDR3 loop reads CASSRTGESNQPQHF. For the CDR3, the DNA is TGTGCCAGTAGTAGAACAGGGGAAAGCAATCAGCCCCAGCATTTT.

This clone was seen only a few times. The V call is TRBV6-4, the J call TRBJ2-1; 13 bases align to TRBD2. The V and J ends lost 5 bases and 10 bases, in that order; junction bases with no gene match: 8. Germline V gene data show CDR1 as MRHNA and CDR2 as SNTAGT. There are 15 residues in the CDR3. CDR3 loop: CASSPTSGGAGEQFF. DNA of the CDR3: TGTGCCAGCAGTCCTACTAGCGGGGGGGCAGGGGAGCAGTTCTTC.